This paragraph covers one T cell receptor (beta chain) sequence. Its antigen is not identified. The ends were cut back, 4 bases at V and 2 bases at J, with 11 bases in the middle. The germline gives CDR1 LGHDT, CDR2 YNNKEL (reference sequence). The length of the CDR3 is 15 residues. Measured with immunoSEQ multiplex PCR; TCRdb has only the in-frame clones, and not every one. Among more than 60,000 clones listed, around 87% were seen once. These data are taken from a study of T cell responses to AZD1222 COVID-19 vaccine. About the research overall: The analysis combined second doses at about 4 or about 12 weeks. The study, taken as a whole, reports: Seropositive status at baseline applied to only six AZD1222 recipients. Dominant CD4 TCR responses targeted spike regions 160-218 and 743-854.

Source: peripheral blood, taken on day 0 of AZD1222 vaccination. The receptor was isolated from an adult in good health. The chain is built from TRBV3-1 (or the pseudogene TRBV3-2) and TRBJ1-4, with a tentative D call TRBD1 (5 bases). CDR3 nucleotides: TGTGCCAGCAGCCCCCCCGGGGGGACTAATGAAAAACTGTTTTTT. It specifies CASSPPGGTNEKLFF.